Sequencing of this T cell receptor beta chain was carried out in a study of identical twins' blood T cells. Across the study: Some 50 million reads covered roughly six alpha-chain and roughly six beta-chain libraries.

MiXCR was run by TCRdb on the 5' RACE reads, yielding one entry per CDR3 protein. The sample has 300,000 to 400,000 distinct CDR3 sequences; roughly 28% are singletons. Germline loops: CDR1 KGHSH, CDR2 LQKENI. The CDR3 is 13 residues long. Trimming took 5 bases from V and 4 from J, leaving 9 bases between them. The material sequenced was PBMCs. The chain combines TRBV18 with TRBJ1-5; D gene ambiguous. This TCR came from a woman aged 18-49 years in good health. DNA of the CDR3: TGTGCCAGCTCAGGCAGTACTAATCAGCCCCAGCATTTT. This encodes CASSGSTNQPQHF.